This is a list of T cell receptor beta chains from one sample in a study of cytomegalovirus exposure and HLA in healthy donors. Clones were sequenced by immunoSEQ multiplex PCR, and TCRdb holds only the in-frame ones, with some missing. The table includes just under 75,000 clones, roughly 94% detected once. Sample: PBMCs. Source of these receptors: a woman aged 18-30 years in good health and CMV-seropositive. CDR3s include the opening cysteine and the closing phenylalanine or tryptophan. Fields, in order: V gene, J gene, clone size, CDR3 length, D gene, CDR3 protein, CDR3 DNA. The D gene is left open where the match is weak. Clone sizes are given selectively: once, few, many, or a class where the clone is expanded.

TRBV9	TRBJ1-3	once	15	NA	CASSHPGTRGNTIYF	TGTGCCAGCAGCCACCCCGGGACACGTGGAAACACCATATATTTT
TRBV2	TRBJ1-3	NA	16	NA	CASSAQVVVSGNTIYF	TGTGCCAGCAGTGCTCAGGTGGTAGTGTCTGGAAACACCATATATTTT
TRBV7-9	TRBJ2-3	NA	15	TRBD2	CASSSTSSSTDTQYF	TGTGCCAGCAGCTCGACTAGCAGTAGCACAGATACGCAGTATTTT
TRBV5-4	TRBJ1-6	NA	15	NA	CASSLRDRYNSPLHF	TGTGCCAGCAGCCTCCGAGACAGATATAATTCACCCCTCCACTTT
TRBV15	TRBJ1-2	NA	21	NA	CATSRGIGNWRESDINYGYTF	TGTGCCACCAGCAGAGGTATCGGTAATTGGCGTGAAAGCGATATCAACTATGGCTACACCTTC
TRBV4-1	TRBJ1-5	NA	15	NA	CASSQVELGNQPQHF	TGCGCCAGCAGCCAAGTCGAGCTCGGCAATCAGCCCCAGCATTTT
TRBV7-9	TRBJ1-5	NA	14	TRBD1	CASSLQGATQPQHF	TGTGCCAGCAGCCTACAGGGGGCGACTCAGCCCCAGCATTTT
TRBV28	TRBJ2-5	NA	14	NA	CASSLVGERETQYF	TGTGCCAGCAGTTTAGTCGGGGAGCGAGAGACCCAGTACTTC
TRBV7-2	TRBJ2-5	once	14	NA	CASSPTGPKETQYF	TGTGCCAGCAGTCCGACAGGCCCGAAAGAGACCCAGTACTTC
TRBV2	TRBJ2-1	once	16	TRBD2	CASSDRTSLDHNEQFF	TGTGCCAGCAGTGATAGGACTAGCCTAGACCACAATGAGCAGTTCTTC
TRBV5-1	TRBJ1-1	NA	14	NA	CASSPTGINTEAFF	TGCGCCAGCAGCCCGACAGGAATAAACACTGAAGCTTTCTTT
TRBV5-1	TRBJ1-1	NA	14	TRBD1	CASSREQPGGEAFF	TGCGCCAGCAGCAGGGAACAGCCAGGGGGTGAAGCTTTCTTT
TRBV6-1	TRBJ1-4	NA	15	TRBD1	CASSESTGVAEKLFF	TGTGCCAGCAGCGAATCAACAGGGGTGGCTGAAAAACTGTTTTTT
TRBV13	TRBJ1-1	NA	18	NA	CASSLGLIYSAKNTEAFF	TGTGCCAGCAGCTTAGGCCTAATTTATAGCGCCAAGAACACTGAAGCTTTCTTT
TRBV28	TRBJ1-2	NA	13	TRBD1	CASRHDRGHGYTF	TGTGCCAGCAGACACGACAGGGGGCATGGCTACACCTTC
TRBV5-5	TRBJ1-6	NA	15	NA	CASSLSGTRDSPLHF	TGTGCCAGCAGCTTATCCGGGACAAGGGATTCACCCCTCCACTTT